These 8 T cell receptor beta chains originate from one sample sequenced in a study of human T cells and chemical hapten exposure. TCRdb processed the RACE reads anew with MiXCR; each CDR3 protein has one entry. This sample has tens of thousands of distinct CDR3 sequences; 9.5% to 10% occur once, and the top ten carry approximately 9.6%. Time point: pre-sensitization, week 0. Treatment specified: therapeutic diphenylcyclopropenone sensitization with weekly scalp DPC. Blood, whole and unfractionated, served as the source for total RNA extraction. Sequenced material: whole blood, taken in connection with sensitization to the hapten diphenylcyclopropenone (DPC). Receptors originate from a woman in her twenties or thirties with alopecia areata. Some clones in this sample may be carry-over from other donors' samples.

This clonotype was picked up a small number of times. The rearrangement uses TRBV27 and TRBJ2-7; TRBD1 aligns across 9 bases. The V gene end was trimmed by 7 bases and the J gene end by 0 bases; junction bases not matched to a gene: 10. The CDR3 contains 16 residues. The germline V gene encodes CDR1 MNHEY and CDR2 SMNVEV (reference sequence). In DNA form, the CDR3 reads TGTGCCAGCAACAAACAGACAGGGGGTAGCTCCTACGAGCAGTACTTC. Protein: CASNKQTGGSSYEQYF.

V gene TRBV10-3 combines with J gene TRBJ1-6; tentatively, D is TRBD1 (6 bases). The germline V gene has CDR1 ENHRY and CDR2 SYGVKD. The CDR3 has 16 amino acids. The V end lost 0 bases, the J end lost 7 bases, and 13 bases lay between the germline ends. The CDR3 coding sequence is TGTGCCATCAGTGAGTCCGTGGGGGGCCCCAATTCACCCCTCCACTTT. This codes for CAISESVGGPNSPLHF.

This clonotype was detected a few times. This sequence joins TRBV12-3 or TRBV12-4 and TRBJ2-2, with D unresolved. The CDR3 length is 13 residues. The germline V and J ends were trimmed by 3 bases and 4 bases, with 6 bases remaining between them. The CDR3 DNA reads as TGTGCCAGCAGTTTGTTTTCCACCGGGGAGCTGTTTTTT. This codes for CASSLFSTGELFF.

This clonotype was detected a few times. Here the CDR3 DNA reads TGTGCCAGCAGCGCAACAAGCGCTATCGGGAGCACGCAGTATTTT. Its translation: CASSATSAIGSTQYF. The chain is built from TRBV3-1 and TRBJ2-3; TRBD2 might be the D (6 bases). The CDR3 is 15 amino acids. The V gene lost 5 bases and the J gene lost 9 bases, with 21 bases spanning the gap. CDR1 and CDR2 from the germline V gene are LGHDT and YNNKEL (reference sequence).

In its sample, this clonotype was seen a few times. This chain connects TRBV6-2 or TRBV6-3 to TRBJ2-3; no clear D gene. V was clipped by 5 bases and J by 6 bases, with 12 bases between them. The CDR3 runs to 13 residues. Germline V gene sequence: CDR1 MNHEY, CDR2 SVGEGT. CDR3 protein: CASSPAPWDTQYF. The CDR3 nucleotides read TGTGCCAGCAGTCCGGCCCCCTGGGATACGCAGTATTTT.

This clonotype was seen at least ten times. The chain carries TRBV28 and TRBJ2-2; D assignment may be TRBD1 or TRBD2 (6 bases each). From germline, CDR1 is MDHEN and CDR2 SYDVKM. This CDR3 has 14 residues. The CDR3 coding sequence is TGTGCGGCAAAGGGGGGTTCGAACACCGGGGAGCTGTTTTTT. Its protein product is CAAKGGSNTGELFF.

The chain has TRBV5-1 and TRBJ1-4; D might be TRBD1 (5 bases). Looked up from germline, CDR1 is SGHRS and CDR2 is YFSETQ. The CDR3 contains 15 residues. Trimming took off 4 bases at V and 4 bases at J, with 14 bases between the two ends. For the CDR3, the DNA is TGCGCCAGCAGCGGGCCCCAGGGTATTAATGAAAAACTGTTTTTT. As protein: CASSGPQGINEKLFF.

There are a few counts of this clonotype. V is TRBV27 and J is TRBJ1-1; 7 bases are shared with TRBD1. With 7 bases clipped from V and 2 bases from J, the junction kept 7 bases outside the gene matches. The CDR3 is 14 amino acids. Germline V gene lookup returns CDR1 MNHEY and CDR2 SMNVEV (reference sequence). For the CDR3, the DNA is TGTGCCAGCACTCACAGGGGAGGAAACACTGAAGCTTTCTTT. As protein: CASTHRGGNTEAFF.